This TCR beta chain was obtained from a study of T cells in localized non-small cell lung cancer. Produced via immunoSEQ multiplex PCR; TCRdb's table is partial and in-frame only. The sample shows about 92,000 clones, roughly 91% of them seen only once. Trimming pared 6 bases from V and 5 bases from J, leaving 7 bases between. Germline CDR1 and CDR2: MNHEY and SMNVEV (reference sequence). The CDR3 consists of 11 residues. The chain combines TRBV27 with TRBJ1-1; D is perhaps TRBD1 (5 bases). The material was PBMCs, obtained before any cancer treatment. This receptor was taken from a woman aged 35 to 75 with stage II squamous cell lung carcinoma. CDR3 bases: TGTGCCAGCAGGGGACTAACTGAAGCTTTCTTT. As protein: CASRGLTEAFF.